Presented here are 23 T cell receptor beta chains from one specimen sequenced in a study of shared clonotypes between healthy human individuals. Assay used: immunoSEQ multiplex PCR; TCRdb lists only in-frame clones, some missing. The profile shows around 2.5 million clones, 90% to 95% of them singletons. Sample: naive CD4+ T cells from PBMCs. Subset defined: CD45RA+ positively selected. The receptors shown here come from a young man in good health. Some clones in this sample may be carry-over from other donors' samples.

The V gene is TRBV5-6, the J gene TRBJ2-7; weak D call: TRBD1 (5 bases). V lost 0 bases to trimming and J lost 3 bases, with 10 bases between them. Germline values: CDR1 SGHDT, CDR2 YYEEEE. The CDR3 consists of 14 residues. In DNA form, the CDR3 reads TGTGCCAGCAGCTTGGTCCAGGGTCACTACGAGCAGTACTTC. Amino acid sequence: CASSLVQGHYEQYF.

The genes are TRBV6-1 and TRBJ1-5, with 8 positions matching TRBD1. CDR3 size: 16 residues. J gave up 6 bases and V 4 bases, and 11 bases lay outside the gene matches. CDR1 MNHNS and CDR2 SASEGT come from the germline V gene. DNA for the CDR3: TGTGCCAGCAGTGGTCTTCCCGGGACAGGTGGTCAGCCCCAGCATTTT. Translation: CASSGLPGTGGQPQHF.

This clone was found once. This rearrangement joins TRBV30 to TRBJ2-7; 7 bases match TRBD2. Trimming removed 3 bases from V and 2 bases from J; junction bases left unmatched: 4. The CDR3 is 13 amino acids. Germline assignment: CDR1 GTSNPN and CDR2 SVGIG (reference sequence). As DNA, the CDR3 is TGTGCCTGGAGAAGCGGGGAGCCCTACGAGCAGTACTTC. This translates into CAWRSGEPYEQYF.

A note on this clone: In the same sample, other DNA sequences code for this CDR3. The V gene is TRBV7-3, the J gene TRBJ2-7; TRBD1 aligns across 9 bases. Germline values: CDR1 SGHTA, CDR2 FQGTGA. V dropped 5 bases and J dropped 3; count of bases not matched to a gene: 5. This CDR3 spans 14 amino acids. CDR3: CASSLGQGHYEQYF. DNA for the CDR3: TGTGCCAGCAGCCTAGGACAGGGGCACTACGAGCAGTACTTC.

This clone appeared a single time. J is TRBJ2-3 and V is TRBV5-4, with D tentatively TRBD2 (5 bases). The CDR3 contains 17 residues. From germline, CDR1 is SGHNT and CDR2 YYREEE (reference sequence). The V end was cut by 4 bases, the J end by 3 bases, with 21 bases between. CDR3 DNA sequence: TGTGCCAGCAGCCCCGGGTATCGGGGAGCCCATACAGATACGCAGTATTTT. Translation: CASSPGYRGAHTDTQYF.

The chain joins TRBV28 to TRBJ2-7, with D tentatively TRBD1 or TRBD2 (6 bases each). Germline V gene lookup returns CDR1 MDHEN and CDR2 SYDVKM. V was shortened by 4 bases and J by 2 bases, with 21 bases between the two germline ends. The CDR3 spans 17 residues. CDR3: CASSSPPGGGYTYEQYF. The CDR3 bases are TGTGCCAGCAGTTCCCCACCTGGAGGGGGGTACACCTACGAGCAGTACTTC.

The chain couples TRBV11-3 to TRBJ2-3; the D gene could be TRBD1 or TRBD2 (5 bases each). Germline V gene lookup returns CDR1 SGHNT and CDR2 YENEEA. Trimming cost V 9 bases and J 1 base, with 11 bases left between them. This CDR3 is 13 amino acids long. The CDR3 DNA follows: TGTGCCAGTTCGATGGGGGGCACAGATACGCAGTATTTT. It is translated as CASSMGGTDTQYF.

The genes are TRBV28 and TRBJ2-3, with TRBD2 matching over 11 bases. V dropped 5 bases and J dropped 7; count of bases not matched to a gene: 11. The CDR3 sequence is 16 residues long. CDR1 and CDR2 from the germline V gene are MDHEN and SYDVKM. CDR3 sequence (DNA): TGTGCCAGCAGTCGAAGTAGCGGGAGGGCCGGGAATACGCAGTATTTT. It is translated as CASSRSSGRAGNTQYF.

This chain joins TRBV21-1 and TRBJ2-3; the table's D gene call, TRBD2, was not cross checked with the DNA. TRBV21-1 is deemed a pseudogene. The CDR3 totals 18 residues. This chain's CDR3 is CARPEIGGTSGKVDTQYF. The CDR3 coding sequence is TGTGCCAGGCCTGAAATAGGTGGGACTAGCGGGAAAGTAGATACGCAGTATTTT.

The chain links TRBV28 to TRBJ1-1, with D possibly matching TRBD1 (5 bases). This CDR3 region has 14 residues. V was trimmed by 7 bases and J by 0 bases, leaving 12 bases between them. Per the germline V gene, CDR1 is MDHEN and CDR2 is SYDVKM. The CDR3 region is CASTRGTMNTEAFF. For the CDR3, the DNA is TGTGCCAGCACTCGGGGCACGATGAACACTGAAGCTTTCTTT.

V is TRBV7-2 and J is TRBJ2-1; D not resolved. Per germline, CDR1 SGHTA and CDR2 FQGNSA. The CDR3 runs to 16 residues. V gave up 5 bases and J gave up 8 bases, with 22 bases separating them. Written as DNA, the CDR3 is TGTGCCAGCAGCCACGGGCAGCATCCAGGTCTCGATGAGCAGTTCTTC. It codes for CASSHGQHPGLDEQFF.

V gene TRBV6-4 combines with J gene TRBJ2-1; a weak D match, TRBD1 (6 bases). CDR1 is MRHNA and CDR2 is SNTAGT in the germline V gene. This CDR3 contains 16 residues. Trimming took off 3 bases at V and 2 bases at J, with 14 bases between the two ends. CDR3 residues: CASSEMTGATYNEQFF. CDR3 nucleotides: TGTGCCAGCAGTGAGATGACAGGCGCCACCTACAATGAGCAGTTCTTC.

This chain uses TRBV11-2 with TRBJ1-1, with D tentatively TRBD1 (6 bases). Germline V CDR1 and CDR2: SGHAT, FQNNGV. The CDR3 extends over 12 amino acids. The V gene lost 1 base and the J gene lost 11 bases, with 11 bases spanning the gap. CDR3 protein: CASSLVGGRAFF. The CDR3 bases are TGTGCCAGCAGCTTAGTCGGGGGGCGTGCTTTCTTT.

The genes are TRBV7-8 and TRBJ2-2, with D hard to call. Per the germline V gene, CDR1 is SGHVS and CDR2 is FQNEAQ. The CDR3 loop spans 13 amino acids. V was pared by 0 bases and J by 5 bases, with 4 bases between. CDR3 sequence (DNA): TGTGCCAGCAGCTTAGCAGGGACCGGGGAGCTGTTTTTT. It codes for CASSLAGTGELFF. The complete variable domain, with remaining parts taken from reference TRBV7-8 and TRBJ2-2, reads GAGVSQSPRYKVAKRGQDVALRCDPISGHVSLFWYQQALGQGPEFLTYFQNEAQLDKSGLPSDRFFAERPEGSVSTLKIQRTQQEDSAVYLCASSLAGTGELFFGEGSRLTVL.

This clone has more than one count but fewer than ten. V is TRBV30 and J is TRBJ1-1; D uncertain. The CDR3 is 13 residues long. Germline V gives CDR1 GTSNPN, CDR2 SVGIG (reference sequence). V dropped 5 bases and J dropped 0 bases, with 10 bases sitting between them. The CDR3 DNA is TGTGCCTGGGGAACGGAACTGAACACTGAAGCTTTCTTT. Amino acids: CAWGTELNTEAFF.

The chain employs TRBV4-3 and TRBJ1-4; no definite D call. CDR3 length: 15 residues. Looked up from germline, CDR1 is LGHNA and CDR2 is YSLEER. The V end was cut by 0 bases, the J end by 4 bases, with 9 bases between. CDR3 amino acids: CASSQDGRFNEKLFF. For the CDR3, the DNA is TGCGCCAGCAGCCAAGACGGACGGTTTAATGAAAAACTGTTTTTT.

This clone was seen a few times. CDR3: CASSPRGQGGGGQYF. CDR3 nucleotides: TGTGCCAGCAGTCCACGCGGACAGGGGGGTGGGGGACAGTACTTC. The chain combines TRBV27 with TRBJ2-7; 10 nucleotides line up with TRBD1. The V and J ends lost 5 bases and 10 bases, in that order; junction bases with no gene match: 14. Germline CDR1 is MNHEY and CDR2 is SMNVEV (reference sequence). The CDR3 consists of 15 residues.

The chain joins TRBV6-1 to TRBJ2-1, with 8 nucleotides matching TRBD2. The CDR3 consists of 13 residues. CDR1 and CDR2 (germline): MNHNS, SASEGT. The ends lost 2 bases at V and 9 bases at J; junction bases unmatched: 3. The CDR3 reads CASSEPGRGEQFF. The CDR3 DNA reads as TGTGCCAGCAGTGAACCCGGGAGGGGTGAGCAGTTCTTC.

This chain joins TRBV28 and TRBJ1-1, with D possibly TRBD1 on 5 matching bases. The germline V gene has CDR1 MDHEN and CDR2 SYDVKM. Trimming took off 7 bases at V and 4 bases at J, with 13 bases between the two ends. This CDR3 comprises 13 residues. In nucleotides, the CDR3 is TGTGCCAGCAACCTTAGAAGGGGCACTGAAGCTTTCTTT. Residues: CASNLRRGTEAFF.

V and J are TRBV10-2 and TRBJ2-7; 7 nucleotides line up with TRBD2. The V gene's germline CDR1 is WSHSY and CDR2 SAAADI. The trim removed 1 base at V and 5 bases at J, leaving 8 bases unmatched. There are 15 residues in the CDR3. The CDR3 DNA reads as TGCGCCAGCAGTGAGTTTAGGGAGGGCCTCCACGAGCAGTACTTC. This sequence encodes CASSEFREGLHEQYF.

The rearrangement links TRBV5-1 to TRBJ2-7; D is possibly TRBD1 or TRBD2 (5 bases each). Trimming shortened V by 5 bases and J by 1 base, and 13 bases separated the two germline ends. Germline loops: CDR1 SGHRS, CDR2 YFSETQ. This CDR3 has 14 residues. The CDR3 sequence: CASRTEGQSYEQYF. As DNA, the CDR3 is TGCGCCAGCAGAACCGAGGGGCAGTCCTACGAGCAGTACTTC. Full variable domain (outside the CDR3, taken from reference TRBV5-1 and TRBJ2-7): KAGVTQTPRYLIKTRGQQVTLSCSPISGHRSVSWYQQTPGQGLQFLFEYFSETQRNKGNFPGRFSGRQFSNSRSEMNVSTLELGDSALYLCASRTEGQSYEQYFGPGTRLTVT.

Comments on this clone: This same CDR3 is encoded by further DNA sequences in the sample. V usage is TRBV30 and J usage is TRBJ2-7; no clear D gene. The CDR3 has 12 residues. Trimming removed 1 base from V and 2 bases from J, with 6 bases in between. Germline loops: CDR1 GTSNPN, CDR2 SVGIG (reference sequence). The CDR3 DNA sequence: TGTGCCTGGAGTGGCCGCACCTACGAGCAGTACTTC. Residues: CAWSGRTYEQYF.

The gene calls are TRBV7-2 and TRBJ2-5; TRBD2 matches at 7 bases. Germline CDR1 and CDR2: SGHTA and FQGNSA. The CDR3 is made up of 14 amino acids. J was trimmed by 1 base and V by 1 base; bases with no gene match: 0. In DNA form, the CDR3 reads TGTGCCAGCAGCTTAGGACTAGCCCAAGAGACCCAGTACTTC. Translated, it gives CASSLGLAQETQYF.